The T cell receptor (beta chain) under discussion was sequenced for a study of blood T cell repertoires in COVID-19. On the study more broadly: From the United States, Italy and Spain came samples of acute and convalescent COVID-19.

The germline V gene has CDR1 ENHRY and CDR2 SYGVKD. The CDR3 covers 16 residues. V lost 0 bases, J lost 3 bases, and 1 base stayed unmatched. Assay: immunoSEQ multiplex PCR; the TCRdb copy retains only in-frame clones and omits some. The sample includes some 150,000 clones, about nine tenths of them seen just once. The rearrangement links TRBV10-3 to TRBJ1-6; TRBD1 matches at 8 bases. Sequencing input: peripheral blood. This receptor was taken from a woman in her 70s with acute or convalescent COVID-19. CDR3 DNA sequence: TGTGCCATCAGTGAGTCGGACAGGGTCTATAATTCACCCCTCCACTTT. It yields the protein CAISESDRVYNSPLHF.